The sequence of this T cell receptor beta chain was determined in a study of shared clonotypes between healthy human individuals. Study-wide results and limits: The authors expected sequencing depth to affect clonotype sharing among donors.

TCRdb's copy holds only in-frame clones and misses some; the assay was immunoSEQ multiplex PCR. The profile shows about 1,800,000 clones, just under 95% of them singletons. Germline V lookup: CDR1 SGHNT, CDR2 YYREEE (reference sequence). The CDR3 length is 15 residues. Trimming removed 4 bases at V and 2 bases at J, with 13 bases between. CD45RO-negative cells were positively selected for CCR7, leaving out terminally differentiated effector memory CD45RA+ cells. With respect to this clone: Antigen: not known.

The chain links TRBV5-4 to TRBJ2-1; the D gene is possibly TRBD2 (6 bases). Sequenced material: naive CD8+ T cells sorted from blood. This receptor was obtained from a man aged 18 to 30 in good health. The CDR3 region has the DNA TGTGCCAGCAGCCCCCAGGAGGGACCCTACAATGAGCAGTTCTTC. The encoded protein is CASSPQEGPYNEQFF. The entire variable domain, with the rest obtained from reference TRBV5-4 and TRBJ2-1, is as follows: ETGVTQSPTHLIKTRGQQVTLRCSSQSGHNTVSWYQQALGQGPQFIFQYYREEENGRGNFPPRFSGLQFPNYSSELNVNALELDDSALYLCASSPQEGPYNEQFFGPGTRLTVL.